This T cell receptor (beta chain) was recorded in a study of Ad26.COV2.S vaccination and SARS-CoV-2 variants. Findings and limits, study-wide: Breadth, reportedly substantial, characterized the spike-specific CD8+ and CD4+ T cell responses after vaccination.

A word on this clone: Its specificity is not known.

Unmatched junction bases numbered 12, after V lost 1 base and J lost 4 bases. This CDR3 has 17 residues. Germline V CDR1 and CDR2: KGHSH, LQKENI. The treatment denotes: about 20 received Ad26.COV2.S at low or high dose, single or two shots; five or six received placebo; per-sample allocation not given. Sampling occurred on day 63 after the first vaccine or placebo injection. Wuhan-strain SARS-CoV-2 spike was expressed by the Ad26 vector that made up the vaccine. The protocol was immunoSEQ multiplex PCR, while the TCRdb copy is restricted to in-frame clones and leaves out a portion. Of about 680,000 clones listed, roughly 90% are singletons.

The sequences come from peripheral blood, collected in a trial of Ad26.COV2.S vaccine versus placebo. The sequence came from a person aged 18 to 59 who received the Ad26.COV2.S COVID-19 vaccine or a placebo. J is TRBJ1-1 and V is TRBV18, with 7 bases lining up with TRBD1. The CDR3 reads CASSPRTVGGASTEAFF. The CDR3 nucleotides are TGTGCCAGCTCACCACGTACCGTAGGGGGCGCATCCACTGAAGCTTTCTTT.